Below, 23 T cell receptor beta chains from the same sample are listed, as sequenced in a study of T cell responses to AZD1222 COVID-19 vaccine. Measured with immunoSEQ multiplex PCR; TCRdb has only the in-frame clones, and not every one. The sample lists about 150,000 clones, about 92% occurring once. This material consisted of peripheral blood, taken on day 0 of AZD1222 vaccination. These receptors all stem from an adult in good health.

The CDR3 region is CASSLRGGEKLFF. Written as DNA, the CDR3 is TGTGCCAGCAGCCTTAGGGGTGGTGAAAAACTGTTTTTT. This chain uses TRBV9 with TRBJ1-4; TRBD1 is a possible D gene (5 bases). CDR3 length: 13 residues. Trimming pared 4 bases from V and 7 bases from J, leaving 11 bases between. Germline loops: CDR1 SGDLS, CDR2 YYNGEE.

The chain recombines TRBV30 with TRBJ2-4; D not resolved. V was trimmed by 1 base and J by 0 bases, leaving 13 bases between them. The CDR3 runs to 16 residues. Germline V lookup: CDR1 GTSNPN, CDR2 SVGIG (reference sequence). The CDR3, as DNA: TGTGCCTGGAGTGAATTCGGTACACGAGCCAAAAACATTCAGTACTTC. Translated: CAWSEFGTRAKNIQYF.

Only one count was recorded for this clone. V usage is TRBV7-2 and J usage is TRBJ2-5, with D perhaps TRBD1 or TRBD2 (5 bases each). This CDR3 is 12 amino acids long. Germline CDR1 SGHTA, CDR2 FQGNSA. V was cut by 5 bases and J by 5 bases, with 9 bases left in between. CDR3 sequence: CASSRWGETQYF. The CDR3 region has the DNA TGTGCCAGCAGCCGGTGGGGGGAGACCCAGTACTTC.

The CDR3, as DNA: TGTGCCAGCAGGGCGGTCGGAGCTAGTAATTCACCCCTCCACTTT. As protein: CASRAVGASNSPLHF. V and J are TRBV2 and TRBJ1-6; no firm D call. CDR1 is SNHLY, CDR2 FYNNEI, per germline. The CDR3 sequence is 15 residues long. V shed 6 bases and J shed 6 bases, with 15 bases lying between them.

V usage is TRBV6-5 and J usage is TRBJ1-2, with a possible D match to TRBD1 (5 bases). Trimming took 4 bases from V and 8 from J, leaving 17 bases between them. In germline, CDR1 is MNHEY, CDR2 SVGAGI. The CDR3 loop spans 14 amino acids. Written as DNA, the CDR3 is TGTGCCAGCAGTTCCTCGACAGCCCCTGGGGGCTACACCTTC. Amino acids: CASSSSTAPGGYTF.

CDR3 sequence (DNA): TGTGCCAGCAGCAAAGCGCACGGCAGCTATGGCTACACCTTC. This translates into CASSKAHGSYGYTF. This chain joins TRBV21-1 and TRBJ1-2. TRBV21-1 is a documented pseudogene. This CDR3 contains 14 residues.

The gene calls are TRBV7-8 and TRBJ2-2; no clear D. The CDR3 is made up of 16 amino acids. V lost 6 bases and J lost 4, with 18 bases in between. Looked up from germline, CDR1 is SGHVS and CDR2 is FQNEAQ. The CDR3, as DNA: TGTGCCAGCAGGAACCCTGGGGTTACGGGCACCGGGGAGCTGTTTTTT. Protein: CASRNPGVTGTGELFF.

This chain joins TRBV7-9 and TRBJ1-1; possibly TRBD1 for D (5 bases). V lost 5 bases and J 4 bases, leaving 14 bases between the germline ends. The germline V gene encodes CDR1 SEHNR and CDR2 FQNEAQ (reference sequence). The length of the CDR3 is 14 residues. The CDR3 is CASSPEPGGTEAFF. The CDR3 DNA reads TGTGCCAGCAGCCCTGAGCCGGGGGGCACTGAAGCTTTCTTT.

The V gene is TRBV12-3 or TRBV12-4, the J gene TRBJ1-2; TRBD1 might be the D (6 bases). The ends were cut back, 3 bases at V and 8 bases at J, with 13 bases in the middle. CDR3 length equals 13 residues. The CDR3 loop is CASSFSGGRGYTF. The CDR3 DNA is TGTGCCAGCAGTTTTTCGGGGGGGCGAGGCTACACCTTC.

The chain links TRBV7-6 to TRBJ2-3, with TRBD2 identical over 10 bases. CDR1 and CDR2 (germline): SGHVS, FNYEAQ. V lost 3 bases to trimming and J lost 6 bases; unmatched junction nucleotides: 3. This CDR3 has 14 amino acids. This chain's CDR3 is CASSFSGLADTQYF. The CDR3 region has the DNA TGTGCCAGCAGCTTCTCGGGACTAGCGGATACGCAGTATTTT.

The chain joins TRBV5-1 to TRBJ1-1, with D perhaps matching TRBD1 (5 bases). The CDR3 runs 14 residues. Per germline, CDR1 SGHRS and CDR2 YFSETQ. Trimming shortened V by 2 bases and J by 3 bases, and 11 bases separated the two germline ends. CDR3 sequence reads: CASSFRDGDTEAFF. The CDR3 DNA sequence: TGCGCCAGCAGCTTCCGGGACGGTGACACTGAAGCTTTCTTT.

The count of this clone is one. The J gene is TRBJ2-2, the V gene TRBV9; TRBD2 might be the D (5 bases). This CDR3 is built from 15 residues. The V gene lost 4 bases and the J gene lost 4 bases, with 14 bases spanning the gap. Germline-derived CDR1 and CDR2 are SGDLS and YYNGEE. For the CDR3, the DNA is TGTGCCAGCAGCCCCCGAGGAGGAGTCACCGGGGAGCTGTTTTTT. It translates to CASSPRGGVTGELFF. The full variable domain, rest sourced from reference TRBV9 and TRBJ2-2, is DSGVTQTPKHLITATGQRVTLRCSPRSGDLSVYWYQQSLDQGLQFLIQYYNGEERAKGNILERFSAQQFPDLHSELNLSSLELGDSALYFCASSPRGGVTGELFFGEGSRLTVL.

V and J are TRBV19 and TRBJ1-5; D remains ambiguous. Trimming pared 4 bases from V and 6 bases from J, leaving 22 bases between. The CDR3 runs to 17 residues. Germline assignment: CDR1 LNHDA and CDR2 SQIVND (reference sequence). CDR3 in DNA: TGTGCCAGTAGTACCTCCCTCCCCCCGGGTCGTAGTCAGCCCCAGCATTTT. This encodes CASSTSLPPGRSQPQHF.

The sample holds one count of this clone. This sequence joins TRBV6-4 and TRBJ1-4; tentatively, D is TRBD1 (6 bases). Germline CDR1 MRHNA, CDR2 SNTAGT. The V and J ends lost 5 bases and 7 bases respectively, with 17 bases between them. The CDR3 runs 15 residues. The CDR3 here is CASSSQGGTSEKLFF. The CDR3 DNA is TGTGCCAGCAGTTCACAGGGAGGGACAAGTGAAAAACTGTTTTTT.

The J gene is TRBJ1-1, the V gene TRBV28; D remains unclear. V dropped 7 bases and J dropped 4 bases, with 13 bases sitting between them. Germline assignment: CDR1 MDHEN and CDR2 SYDVKM. The CDR3 spans 13 residues. The CDR3 here is CASILRSTTEAFF. The DNA of the CDR3 is TGTGCCAGCATATTGCGAAGTACCACTGAAGCTTTCTTT.

The J gene is TRBJ1-1, the V gene TRBV6-1; D uncertain. This CDR3 contains 15 residues. The V gene's germline CDR1 is MNHNS and CDR2 SASEGT. Between the trimmed V and J ends, which lost 3 bases and 1 base, there was a span of 12 bases. The CDR3 sequence: CASSEADGWNTEAFF. CDR3 DNA: TGTGCCAGCAGTGAGGCGGACGGCTGGAACACTGAAGCTTTCTTT.

This chain joins TRBV4-1 and TRBJ1-2; 7 nucleotides align to TRBD1. This CDR3 contains 15 residues. Germline CDR1 is MGHRA and CDR2 is YSYEKL. V was clipped by 6 bases and J by 1 base; unmatched bases: 8. CDR3 protein: CASSLSRGINYGYTF. The CDR3 coding sequence is TGCGCCAGCAGTCTGAGCAGGGGGATTAACTATGGCTACACCTTC.

V and J are TRBV11-3 and TRBJ2-5; weak D call: TRBD1 (6 bases). Germline V gene sequence: CDR1 SGHNT, CDR2 YENEEA. The CDR3 sequence is 13 residues long. Trimming cost V 5 bases and J 4 bases, with 11 bases left between them. The CDR3 protein is CASSAAGVETQYF. CDR3 coding DNA: TGTGCCAGCAGCGCCGCAGGGGTAGAGACCCAGTACTTC.

The chain recombines TRBV6-5 with TRBJ2-7; D remains unclear. The CDR3 is 14 amino acids. Trimming removed 6 bases at V and 0 bases at J, with 12 bases between. Per the germline V gene, CDR1 is MNHEY and CDR2 is SVGAGI. CDR3 in amino acids: CASSPGQASYEQYF. CDR3 DNA: TGTGCCAGCAGCCCCGGGCAGGCCTCCTACGAGCAGTACTTC.

The chain links TRBV4-3 to TRBJ2-1; D is unclear. Germline lookup yields CDR1 LGHNA and CDR2 YSLEER. V lost 4 bases to trimming and J lost 0 bases, with 4 bases between them. The CDR3 is 13 amino acids. The CDR3, as DNA: TGCGCCAGCAGCCCCACCTCCTACAATGAGCAGTTCTTC. Its protein is CASSPTSYNEQFF.

The V gene is TRBV3-1 (or the pseudogene TRBV3-2), the J gene TRBJ2-7; no firm D call. Germline CDR1 is LGHDT and CDR2 is YNNKEL (reference sequence). The V end was cut by 4 bases, the J end by 0 bases, with 10 bases between. The CDR3 covers 14 residues. The CDR3 is CASSPDWNSYEQYF. For the CDR3, the DNA is TGTGCCAGCAGCCCCGACTGGAACTCCTACGAGCAGTACTTC.

The CDR3 DNA reads TGTGCCACCAGTGCTGGGGCCATGAACACTGAAGCTTTCTTT. Its protein product is CATSAGAMNTEAFF. This chain links TRBV24-1 with TRBJ1-1; possibly TRBD1 for D (5 bases). The CDR3 spans 14 residues. Trimming pared 5 bases from V and 0 bases from J, leaving 9 bases between. Germline V gene data show CDR1 as KGHDR and CDR2 as SFDVKD.

The chain couples TRBV29-1 to TRBJ1-5, with 7 nucleotides matching TRBD1. V lost 6 bases and J lost 2; bases outside the gene matches: 10. This CDR3 has 15 residues. The germline CDR1 and CDR2 sequences are SQVTM and ANQGSEA. The CDR3 here is CSVGFSGQRNQPQHF. The CDR3, as DNA: TGCAGCGTGGGATTCTCGGGACAGCGCAATCAGCCCCAGCATTTT.